The entry below describes one T cell receptor beta chain. This sample also contains other DNA sequences that code for the same CDR3. This sample stems from a study of shared clonotypes between healthy human individuals. CDR3 length equals 12 residues. Trimming stripped 5 bases from V and 4 bases from J, with 9 bases between. CDR1 and CDR2 from the germline V gene are MDHEN and SYDVKM. Deep-level settings were used for running the assay. Assay: immunoSEQ multiplex PCR; the TCRdb copy retains only in-frame clones and omits some. The table lists 1.5 million to 2.5 million clones, about 95% of them singletons. CD45RO-negative CD8 cells positively selected for CCR7 made up the naive population, which excluded terminally differentiated effector memory CD45RA+ cells.

The rearrangement joins TRBV28 to TRBJ2-7, with a possible D match to TRBD1 (6 bases). The clonotype originates from a man younger than 35 in good health. The sequencing sample was made of naive CD8+ T cells sorted from blood. CDR3 nucleotides: TGTGCCAGCAGTAGCAGGGGTTACGAGCAGTACTTC. Its translation: CASSSRGYEQYF.